This T cell receptor beta chain was captured in a study of shared clonotypes between healthy human individuals. Background on the study: In total, the donors were a couple of women and a few men aged 18 to 49.

Caucasian adults residing in Nashville, Tennessee made up all the donors. At a deep level, the assay was run. Evenly divided among several immunoSEQ plates was the genomic DNA of each subset. The data were produced by immunoSEQ multiplex PCR, yet TCRdb's version contains in-frame clones alone and is incomplete. The table records about 530,000 clones, around 79% of them present only once. The TCR comes from a woman in her 40s in good health. Some clones in this sample may be carry-over from other donors' samples. The specimen was PBMCs.

CDR3 sequence (DNA): TGTGCCAGCAGCTGGGCCGGGACTGGCTACAATGAGCAGTTCTTC. It encodes CASSWAGTGYNEQFF. The rearrangement links TRBV7-6 to TRBJ2-1; maybe TRBD2 (6 bases). CDR3 length equals 15 residues. CDR1 is SGHVS and CDR2 is FNYEAQ in the germline V gene. V was pared by 4 bases and J by 3 bases, with 13 bases between.